Below, 25 T cell receptor beta chains from the same sample are listed, as sequenced in a study of Ad26.COV2.S vaccination and SARS-CoV-2 variants. Generated by immunoSEQ multiplex PCR, the TCRdb table keeps only in-frame clones and is missing some. Of about 460,000 clones listed, roughly nine tenths were seen once; the top ten hold around 1.6%. Treatment in this sample: around 19 received Ad26.COV2.S at low or high dose, single or two shots; five or six received placebo; per-sample allocation not given. The investigators took samples on day 63 after the first vaccine or placebo injection. The sample was peripheral blood, taken in a trial of Ad26.COV2.S vaccine versus placebo. These receptors were collected from a person aged 18-65 years who received the Ad26.COV2.S COVID-19 vaccine or a placebo.

The chain couples TRBV19 to TRBJ2-4, with 12 bases aligning to TRBD1. Germline loops: CDR1 LNHDA, CDR2 SQIVND (reference sequence). This CDR3 has 16 amino acids. V dropped 6 bases and J dropped 9; count of bases not matched to a gene: 12. This CDR3 reads CASRQPGQGASGIQYF. CDR3 in DNA: TGTGCCAGTAGGCAGCCGGGACAGGGGGCGTCGGGCATTCAGTACTTC.

The chain carries TRBV7-2 and TRBJ2-1, with TRBD2 matching 8 bases. V lost 5 bases and J lost 2; bases outside the gene matches: 8. This CDR3 spans 16 amino acids. Germline V gene lookup returns CDR1 SGHTA and CDR2 FQGNSA. The CDR3 spells CASSILAGLPYNEQFF. DNA for the CDR3: TGTGCCAGCAGCATATTAGCGGGGTTACCCTACAATGAGCAGTTCTTC. Supplemented by reference TRBV7-2 and TRBJ2-1, the full variable domain reads GAGVSQSPSNKVTEKGKDVELRCDPISGHTALYWYRQSLGQGLEFLIYFQGNSAPDKSGLPSDRFSAERTGGSVSTLTIQRTQQEDSAVYLCASSILAGLPYNEQFFGPGTRLTVL.

Comments on this clone: The same CDR3 also results from other DNA sequences found in this sample. This chain connects TRBV7-3 to TRBJ2-3; D perhaps matches TRBD2 (5 bases). Germline lookup yields CDR1 SGHTA and CDR2 FQGTGA. There are 12 residues in the CDR3. Trimming left V 3 bases short and J 6 bases short, with 7 bases between. The CDR3 region is CASSLTGDTQYF. CDR3 DNA sequence: TGTGCCAGCAGCTTGACGGGGGATACGCAGTATTTT.

The chain carries TRBV4-2 and TRBJ2-3; TRBD1 might be the D (6 bases). Deletions cut 4 bases from V and 1 base from J, with 18 bases between. Germline V CDR1 and CDR2: LGHNA, YNFKEQ. The CDR3 totals 17 residues. The CDR3 spells CASSPAWGQGGTDTQYF. CDR3 bases: TGTGCCAGCAGCCCAGCCTGGGGACAAGGGGGCACAGATACGCAGTATTTT.

The genes are TRBV28 and TRBJ1-1, with D unclear. Germline V lookup: CDR1 MDHEN, CDR2 SYDVKM. The V gene lost 6 bases and the J gene lost 5 bases, with 10 bases spanning the gap. CDR3 length equals 12 residues. The CDR3 loop reads CASSPDGTEAFF. The CDR3 DNA sequence: TGTGCCAGCAGCCCCGATGGTACTGAAGCTTTCTTT.

This clone was seen just once. This chain uses TRBV7-2 with TRBJ2-7; 7 bases agree with TRBD1. V shed 5 bases, J shed 1 base, and the junction held 8 bases outside the gene matches. CDR3 length equals 15 residues. Germline values: CDR1 SGHTA, CDR2 FQGNSA. In nucleotides, the CDR3 is TGTGCCAGCAGCACGGGACAGCTTCTTTCCTACGAGCAGTACTTC. This encodes CASSTGQLLSYEQYF.

The chain joins TRBV12-3 or TRBV12-4 to TRBJ2-3; D is undetermined. The CDR3 spans 13 residues. Trimming removed 6 bases at V and 0 bases at J, with 7 bases between. The CDR3 DNA reads as TGTGCCAGCAGGAAGACTAGCACAGATACGCAGTATTTT. Translating gives CASRKTSTDTQYF.

V is TRBV11-3 and J is TRBJ2-3; 9 nucleotides match TRBD1. Trimming removed 0 bases from V and 0 bases from J; junction bases left unmatched: 1. CDR1 is SGHNT, CDR2 YENEEA, per germline. This CDR3 is built from 16 residues. The CDR3 loop reads CASSLDGQGSTDTQYF. The DNA of the CDR3 is TGTGCCAGCAGCTTAGACGGACAGGGGAGCACAGATACGCAGTATTTT.

In this sample, this clone turned up a few times. V and J are TRBV27 and TRBJ2-7; possible D gene TRBD2, 5 bases. The germline V gene encodes CDR1 MNHEY and CDR2 SMNVEV (reference sequence). V lost 8 bases and J lost 2, with 10 bases in between. This CDR3 spans 12 amino acids. Here the CDR3 DNA reads TGTGCCAGCGGAGCGGCAGCCTACGAGCAGTACTTC. Protein product: CASGAAAYEQYF.

The gene calls are TRBV19 and TRBJ1-6; 9 positions match TRBD1. Germline V gene data show CDR1 as LNHDA and CDR2 as SQIVND (reference sequence). V was pared by 7 bases and J by 7 bases, with 11 bases of the junction left unmatched. The length of the CDR3 is 16 residues. CDR3 nucleotides: TGTGCCAGTAATCCAGTTTCCGGGACAGGGAATTCACCCCTCCACTTT. The encoded protein is CASNPVSGTGNSPLHF.

This chain connects TRBV5-6 to TRBJ1-2, with TRBD1 as a possible D gene (5 bases). The CDR3 spans 16 residues. Per the germline V gene, CDR1 is SGHDT and CDR2 is YYEEEE. The germline V and J ends were trimmed by 4 bases and 7 bases, with 23 bases remaining between them. CDR3 nucleotides: TGTGCCAGCAGCCCTACCGACTTCCAGGGAAGGCCTGGCTACACCTTC. This sequence encodes CASSPTDFQGRPGYTF.

V usage is TRBV28 and J usage is TRBJ2-5, with a weak D call TRBD2 (5 bases). Trimming cost V 6 bases and J 2 bases, with 10 bases left between them. This CDR3 has 13 residues. Germline lookup yields CDR1 MDHEN and CDR2 SYDVKM. CDR3: CASRPRLQETQYF. The CDR3 region has the DNA TGTGCCAGCAGACCGCGACTACAAGAGACCCAGTACTTC. Together with reference TRBV28 and TRBJ2-5, the CDR3 gives the full variable domain: DVKVTQSSRYLVKRTGEKVFLECVQDMDHENMFWYRQDPGLGLRLIYFSYDVKMKEKGDIPEGYSVSREKKERFSLILESASTNQTSMYLCASRPRLQETQYFGPGTRLLVL.

The chain has TRBV7-9 and TRBJ1-1; D is uncertain. Germline V gene lookup returns CDR1 SEHNR and CDR2 FQNEAQ (reference sequence). The CDR3 is 14 residues long. The V end was cut by 1 base, the J end by 7 bases, with 13 bases between. CDR3 in amino acids: CASSLVPASSEAFF. For the CDR3, the DNA is TGTGCCAGCAGCTTAGTCCCGGCGTCGAGTGAAGCTTTCTTT.

The table lists this clone with a few counts. The CDR3 loop reads CASSFFGAAVSYNSPLHF. The CDR3 bases are TGTGCCAGCAGCTTTTTTGGGGCGGCCGTCTCCTATAATTCACCCCTCCACTTT. This chain links TRBV7-2 with TRBJ1-6; D is perhaps TRBD1 (5 bases). The CDR3 is 18 amino acids. In germline, CDR1 is SGHTA, CDR2 FQGNSA. V was cut by 3 bases and J by 0 bases, with 15 bases left in between. The variable domain in full, with the rest retrieved from reference TRBV7-2 and TRBJ1-6, is GAGVSQSPSNKVTEKGKDVELRCDPISGHTALYWYRQSLGQGLEFLIYFQGNSAPDKSGLPSDRFSAERTGGSVSTLTIQRTQQEDSAVYLCASSFFGAAVSYNSPLHFGNGTRLTVT.

This clone has more than one count but fewer than ten. The chain combines TRBV5-1 with TRBJ2-7; 12 bases match TRBD1. Germline-derived CDR1 and CDR2 are SGHRS and YFSETQ. Trimming cost V 4 bases and J 3 bases; bases outside gene matches: 5. CDR3 length: 15 amino acids. CDR3 loop: CASSPGQGAYYEQYF. CDR3 DNA: TGCGCCAGCAGCCCGGGACAGGGGGCTTACTACGAGCAGTACTTC.

The chain combines TRBV6-6 with TRBJ1-2, with 8 bases lining up with TRBD1. The CDR3 extends over 15 amino acids. Losses at the gene ends were 6 bases for V and 8 bases for J; bases not matched to a gene: 14. CDR1 is MNHNY, CDR2 SVGAGI, per germline (reference sequence). CDR3 DNA: TGTGCCAGCAGAATGACTGGACAGGGCCATGGCGGCTACACCTTC. It yields the protein CASRMTGQGHGGYTF.

The rearrangement joins TRBV24-1 to TRBJ2-1; D remains unclear. The CDR3 contains 13 residues. V was trimmed by 0 bases and J by 8 bases, leaving 7 bases between them. The germline gives CDR1 KGHDR, CDR2 SFDVKD. The CDR3 here is CATSDLLIDEQFF. DNA for the CDR3: TGTGCCACCAGTGATTTGCTGATCGATGAGCAGTTCTTC.

This rearrangement joins TRBV11-2 to TRBJ1-2; no firm D call. CDR3 length equals 14 residues. V lost 8 bases and J 4 bases, leaving 17 bases between the germline ends. The germline CDR1 and CDR2 sequences are SGHAT and FQNNGV. The CDR3 nucleotides read TGTGCCAGCCGTGGCCTTTCGGACGGCTATGGCTACACCTTC. Amino acids: CASRGLSDGYGYTF.

This chain links TRBV30 with TRBJ2-7; D not resolved. The length of the CDR3 is 14 residues. Germline assignment: CDR1 GTSNPN and CDR2 SVGIG (reference sequence). Trimming took 2 bases from V and 5 from J, leaving 16 bases between them. CDR3 nucleotides: TGTGCCTGGAGTATCTTGGAAGGGATCCACGAGCAGTACTTC. Its protein product is CAWSILEGIHEQYF.

V is TRBV18 and J is TRBJ2-1, with D tentatively TRBD1 (6 bases). V was cut by 11 bases and J by 3 bases, with 20 bases left in between. Germline V lookup: CDR1 KGHSH, CDR2 LQKENI. The CDR3 covers 15 residues. CDR3 in DNA: TGTGCCGGTCGAGAATCGGGACACCTCTACAATGAGCAGTTCTTC. Translation gives CAGRESGHLYNEQFF.

Written as DNA, the CDR3 is TGCGCCAGCAGCTTTGCGCAGGGGCGAACCGCCTACGAGCAGTACTTC. Translation: CASSFAQGRTAYEQYF. The chain employs TRBV5-1 and TRBJ2-7; tentatively, D is TRBD1 (6 bases). CDR3 size: 16 residues. V was cut by 2 bases and J by 2 bases, with 17 bases left in between. Germline V CDR1 and CDR2: SGHRS, YFSETQ.

The genes are TRBV7-2 and TRBJ2-3, with TRBD2 matching 8 bases. The V gene's germline CDR1 is SGHTA and CDR2 FQGNSA. The V segment lost 3 bases and the J segment 5 bases; nucleotides outside the gene matches: 7. This CDR3 comprises 15 residues. The CDR3: CASSLSGGGIDTQYF. The CDR3 nucleotides read TGTGCCAGCAGCTTGAGCGGGGGAGGTATAGATACGCAGTATTTT.

The V call is TRBV12-3 or TRBV12-4, the J call TRBJ2-5; no definite D call. This CDR3 spans 13 amino acids. V was pared by 3 bases and J by 7 bases, with 12 bases between. This chain's CDR3 is CASSFKELSTQYF. The CDR3 DNA reads TGTGCCAGCAGTTTTAAGGAGTTGTCGACCCAGTACTTC.

The V call is TRBV4-1, the J call TRBJ1-3; no firm D call. CDR3 length equals 15 residues. Trimming removed 0 bases at V and 3 bases at J, with 9 bases between. Germline V gene lookup returns CDR1 MGHRA and CDR2 YSYEKL. The CDR3 sequence is CASSQDRGYGNTIYF. DNA of the CDR3: TGCGCCAGCAGCCAAGATCGGGGTTATGGAAACACCATATATTTT.

This chain uses TRBV19 with TRBJ2-1, with D possibly being TRBD1 or TRBD2 (5 bases each). Germline V CDR1 and CDR2: LNHDA, SQIVND (reference sequence). The CDR3 length is 12 residues. V lost 8 bases and J 5 bases, leaving 10 bases between the germline ends. The CDR3 DNA reads as TGTGCCAGTGGGGGAACGAACAATGAGCAGTTCTTC. Translation gives CASGGTNNEQFF.